Described below is a single T cell receptor (beta chain) sequence and its context. V was shortened by 5 bases and J by 7 bases, with 15 bases between the two germline ends. The CDR3 is made up of 15 amino acids. Per the germline V gene, CDR1 is LGHDT and CDR2 is YNNKEL (reference sequence). These data originate in a study of control samples from healthy donors and cancer patients. Generated by immunoSEQ multiplex PCR, the TCRdb table keeps only in-frame clones and is missing some. The sample lists tens of thousands of clones; roughly nine tenths were seen once. The sample comprised blood. V usage is TRBV3-1 (or the pseudogene TRBV3-2) and J usage is TRBJ1-6; D might be TRBD1 (5 bases). The clonotype comes from a woman aged 25 to 45 in good health. The CDR3 DNA is TGTGCCAGCAGCGGCACCGGGACCGAGAATTCACCCCTCCACTTT. It is translated as CASSGTGTENSPLHF.